The 27 T cell receptor beta chains presented below share a single source sample, sequenced in a study of spatial heterogeneity in lung cancer. Time point given: sample taken at primary tumor resection. Sequencing covered unsorted whole RNA taken from tumor, nontumor lung or frozen PBMC. TCRdb fed the 5' RACE reads into MiXCR, producing one record per CDR3 protein. This table has roughly 54,000 distinct CDR3 sequences, 7.6% appearing once. Source: PBMCs, taken at surgery. Receptor source: a female donor with early-stage non-small cell lung cancer.

This clonotype has just a few counts. The J gene is TRBJ2-7, the V gene TRBV7-2; 7 bases are shared with TRBD2. Trimming cost V 1 base and J 4 bases; bases outside gene matches: 7. Germline V gene data show CDR1 as SGHTA and CDR2 as FQGNSA. This CDR3 comprises 15 residues. CDR3 residues: CASSLVRGVGYEQYF. The CDR3 region has the DNA TGTGCCAGCAGCTTAGTACGGGGGGTTGGGTACGAGCAGTACTTC.

V is TRBV25-1 and J is TRBJ1-2, with 8 bases that match TRBD1. Germline values: CDR1 MGHDK, CDR2 SYGVNS. CDR3 size: 13 residues. V was clipped by 4 bases and J by 10 bases; unmatched bases: 8. The DNA of the CDR3 is TGTGCCAGCAGTGCAGGGGGCGTTGACGTCTACACCTTC. Protein product: CASSAGGVDVYTF.

The chain uses TRBV20-1 and TRBJ2-7; D is possibly TRBD2 (6 bases). The V gene's germline CDR1 is DFQATT and CDR2 SNEGSKA (reference sequence). This CDR3 is 14 amino acids long. The V gene lost 6 bases and the J gene lost 3 bases, with 18 bases spanning the gap. The CDR3 sequence: CSAVRGGWDYEQYF. CDR3 nucleotides: TGCAGTGCCGTTCGTGGGGGGTGGGACTACGAGCAGTACTTC.

This clonotype occurred many times. The rearrangement links TRBV20-1 to TRBJ2-3; no reliable D call. Between the trimmed V and J ends, which lost 1 base and 4 bases, there was a span of 12 bases. The CDR3 sequence is 14 residues long. Germline V gives CDR1 DFQATT, CDR2 SNEGSKA (reference sequence). The CDR3: CSARALEVADTQYF. Here the CDR3 DNA reads TGCAGTGCTAGAGCCCTTGAGGTTGCAGATACGCAGTATTTT.

DNA of the CDR3: TGTGCCAGCAGCTTAGGAAGTGGGCCTCTTAGTTCCTATGGCTACACCTTC. This encodes CASSLGSGPLSSYGYTF. The chain uses TRBV13 and TRBJ1-2; D is undetermined. Trimming removed 0 bases from V and 4 bases from J, with 18 bases in between. The CDR3 runs to 17 residues. Germline lookup yields CDR1 PRHDT and CDR2 FYEKMQ (reference sequence).

This clonotype appeared a few times. The chain couples TRBV7-9 to TRBJ2-4; D could derive from TRBD1 or TRBD2 (6 bases each). Trimming left V 5 bases short and J 0 bases short, with 14 bases between. Germline V lookup: CDR1 SEHNR, CDR2 FQNEAQ (reference sequence). This CDR3 contains 16 residues. CDR3 amino acids: CASSIKQGLAKNIQYF. DNA of the CDR3: TGTGCCAGCAGCATAAAACAGGGACTAGCCAAAAACATTCAGTACTTC.

As regards this clonotype: A much larger clone differs by one base, so this may be a read error. V and J are TRBV5-1 and TRBJ2-2; 7 bases align to TRBD1. The CDR3 spans 17 residues. CDR1 and CDR2 from the germline V gene are SGHRS and YFSETQ. CDR3 in DNA: TGCGCCAGCAGCCCCCCCCCGACAGGGTCGAACACCGAGGAGCTGTTTTTT. Protein: CASSPPPTGSNTEELFF. Drawing the rest from reference TRBV5-1 and TRBJ2-2, the complete variable domain is KAGVTQTPRYLIKTRGQQVTLSCSPISGHRSVSWYQQTPGQGLQFLFEYFSETQRNKGNFPGRFSGRQFSNSRSEMNVSTLELGDSALYLCASSPPPTGSNTEELFFGEGSRLTVL.

This clonotype was recorded a few times. The CDR3 DNA follows: TGTGCCAGTAGCCCCATCCCGGAAGAGAACACTGAAGCTTTCTTT. It encodes CASSPIPEENTEAFF. V gene TRBV19 combines with J gene TRBJ1-1, with unresolved D. V was shortened by 6 bases and J by 1 base, with 15 bases between the two germline ends. The germline gives CDR1 LNHDA, CDR2 SQIVND (reference sequence). The CDR3 has 15 residues.

The genes are TRBV7-9 and TRBJ2-5; no clear D gene. The germline V and J ends were trimmed by 6 bases and 7 bases, with 12 bases remaining between them. Germline V CDR1 and CDR2: SEHNR, FQNEAQ (reference sequence). This CDR3 region has 12 residues. The CDR3 nucleotides read TGTGCCAGCAGTTGGGTAACCGGGACCCAGTACTTC. It is translated as CASSWVTGTQYF. Variable domain in full (rest from reference TRBV7-9 and TRBJ2-5): DTGVSQNPRHKITKRGQNVTFRCDPISEHNRLYWYRQTLGQGPEFLTYFQNEAQLEKSRLLSDRFSAERPKGSFSTLEIQRTEQGDSAMYLCASSWVTGTQYFGPGTRLLVL.

This clonotype has only a few counts. The chain joins TRBV5-6 to TRBJ2-7; D might be TRBD1 or TRBD2, each matching 5 bases. Germline loops: CDR1 SGHDT, CDR2 YYEEEE. The V end was cut by 3 bases, the J end by 2 bases, with 12 bases between. CDR3 size: 14 residues. This chain's CDR3 is CASSWGTVTYEQYF. In DNA, the CDR3 is TGTGCCAGCAGCTGGGGGACGGTAACCTACGAGCAGTACTTC.

The sample holds many counts of this clonotype. The gene calls are TRBV7-3 and TRBJ2-2, with a possible D match to TRBD2 (5 bases). The germline V gene has CDR1 SGHTA and CDR2 FQGTGA. V lost 6 bases to trimming and J lost 5 bases, with 10 bases between them. This CDR3 has 13 amino acids. CDR3 loop: CASSWTGTGELFF. As DNA, the CDR3 is TGTGCCAGCAGTTGGACGGGGACCGGGGAGCTGTTTTTT. Complete variable domain (other parts from reference TRBV7-3 and TRBJ2-2): GAGVSQTPSNKVTEKGKYVELRCDPISGHTALYWYRQSLGQGPEFLIYFQGTGAADDSGLPNDRFFAVRPEGSVSTLKIQRTERGDSAVYLCASSWTGTGELFFGEGSRLTVL.

This clonotype was observed at least ten times. The V and J genes are TRBV20-1 and TRBJ1-5; D not certain. This CDR3 contains 15 residues. The V end was cut by 2 bases, the J end by 0 bases, with 11 bases between. Germline V gene sequence: CDR1 DFQATT, CDR2 SNEGSKA (reference sequence). CDR3 nucleotides: TGCAGTGCTAGATCTGGGGTTGGTAGCAATCAGCCCCAGCATTTT. Protein sequence: CSARSGVGSNQPQHF.

This clonotype occurred many times. The V call is TRBV4-1, the J call TRBJ2-1, with D maybe TRBD2 (5 bases). The germline CDR1 and CDR2 sequences are MGHRA and YSYEKL. This CDR3 contains 17 residues. The ends were cut back, 2 bases at V and 0 bases at J, with 14 bases in the middle. The CDR3 region is CASSQYLTGSSYNEQFF. For the CDR3, the DNA is TGCGCCAGCAGCCAATATTTGACGGGGAGCTCCTACAATGAGCAGTTCTTC.

The V and J genes are TRBV10-2 and TRBJ1-1, with TRBD1 as a possible D gene (5 bases). The germline V gene has CDR1 WSHSY and CDR2 SAAADI. V dropped 6 bases and J dropped 4 bases, with 15 bases sitting between them. CDR3 length equals 14 residues. CDR3 coding DNA: TGCGCCAGCAGGGAGATCAGGGAGAGCACTGAAGCTTTCTTT. Translation gives CASREIRESTEAFF.

At least ten counts were recorded for this clonotype. The DNA of the CDR3 is TGCAGTGCCCCAGGACCTCACGATACGCAGTATTTT. Translated: CSAPGPHDTQYF. V is TRBV20-1 and J is TRBJ2-3; no clear D gene. The CDR3 extends over 12 amino acids. V shed 6 bases and J shed 6 bases, with 13 bases lying between them. The germline V gene encodes CDR1 DFQATT and CDR2 SNEGSKA (reference sequence).

This clonotype was seen at least ten times. CDR3 region: CSARVPSGGQETQYF. The CDR3 DNA follows: TGCAGTGCTAGAGTGCCTAGCGGGGGGCAAGAGACCCAGTACTTC. The V and J genes are TRBV20-1 and TRBJ2-5; 11 bases map to TRBD2. This CDR3 has 15 residues. Trimming took 1 base from V and 2 from J; bases not matched to a gene: 3. Germline CDR1 DFQATT, CDR2 SNEGSKA (reference sequence).

This clonotype appeared a few times. The chain recombines TRBV20-1 with TRBJ1-1; 7 bases align to TRBD1. Germline-derived CDR1 and CDR2 are DFQATT and SNEGSKA (reference sequence). V shed 0 bases, J shed 4 bases, and the junction held 2 bases outside the gene matches. The CDR3 covers 13 residues. The CDR3 is CSAREQGITEAFF. The CDR3 DNA reads TGCAGTGCTAGAGAACAGGGGATCACTGAAGCTTTCTTT.

This clonotype was detected many times. The chain has TRBV27 and TRBJ2-2; no definite D call. Germline CDR1 MNHEY, CDR2 SMNVEV (reference sequence). The CDR3 spans 14 residues. Trimming took 6 bases from V and 5 from J, leaving 13 bases between them. CDR3 DNA: TGTGCCAGCAGAGACCTCTTTGGGACCGGGGAGCTGTTTTTT. This codes for CASRDLFGTGELFF.

This clonotype was recorded at least ten times. This sequence joins TRBV29-1 and TRBJ2-1; 7 nucleotides agree with TRBD1. The ends lost 8 bases at V and 0 bases at J; junction bases unmatched: 13. Germline V gene sequence: CDR1 SQVTM, CDR2 ANQGSEA. The CDR3 is made up of 16 amino acids. CDR3 region: CSTKGTANPSYNEQFF. Here the CDR3 DNA reads TGCAGCACCAAGGGGACAGCAAACCCCTCCTACAATGAGCAGTTCTTC.

This clonotype was seen many times. The chain uses TRBV7-9 and TRBJ1-6; tentatively, D is TRBD1 (6 bases). Per the germline V gene, CDR1 is SEHNR and CDR2 is FQNEAQ (reference sequence). The length of the CDR3 is 16 residues. V lost 1 base, J lost 9 bases, and 16 bases lay in between. The CDR3 DNA is TGTGCCAGCAGCTTAGGTGATGGGACACTTGTTTCACCCCTCCACTTT. This sequence encodes CASSLGDGTLVSPLHF.

This clonotype showed up just a few times. DNA of the CDR3: TGTGCCAGCAGCCACACGACTAGCGGGGACACAGATACGCAGTATTTT. It encodes CASSHTTSGDTDTQYF. This chain connects TRBV4-2 to TRBJ2-3; 11 bases line up with TRBD2. The CDR3 length is 16 residues. CDR1 is LGHNA and CDR2 is YNFKEQ in the germline V gene. V shed 3 bases, J shed 2 bases, and the junction held 4 bases outside the gene matches.

The sample holds many counts of this clonotype. This chain connects TRBV20-1 to TRBJ1-2; D gene uncertain. Germline V gene data show CDR1 as DFQATT and CDR2 as SNEGSKA (reference sequence). Trimming removed 6 bases at V and 0 bases at J, with 20 bases between. The CDR3 sequence is 16 residues long. In DNA form, the CDR3 reads TGCAGTGCCCTAGATCTGTTAAGGAGAGCTAACTATGGCTACACCTTC. Its translation: CSALDLLRRANYGYTF.

This clonotype was counted ten times or more. V and J are TRBV20-1 and TRBJ2-3; no clear D gene. The V gene lost 2 bases and the J gene lost 2 bases, with 14 bases spanning the gap. The CDR3 is made up of 15 amino acids. CDR1 is DFQATT and CDR2 is SNEGSKA in the germline V gene (reference sequence). Here the CDR3 reads CSARRTVTLTDTQYF. The CDR3 nucleotides are TGCAGTGCTAGACGCACGGTGACGCTCACAGATACGCAGTATTTT.

The chain combines TRBV7-2 with TRBJ1-4, with 7 bases fitting TRBD1. Germline V gene sequence: CDR1 SGHTA, CDR2 FQGNSA. J was trimmed by 7 bases and V by 1 base; bases with no gene match: 12. CDR3 length: 17 residues. The CDR3 loop is CASSLEFGRQGGEKLFF. The CDR3 region has the DNA TGTGCCAGCAGCTTAGAGTTTGGACGACAGGGAGGTGAAAAACTGTTTTTT.

V and J are TRBV2 and TRBJ2-5; tentative D call: TRBD1 (5 bases). Per the germline V gene, CDR1 is SNHLY and CDR2 is FYNNEI. The length of the CDR3 is 14 residues. Deletions cut 8 bases from V and 2 bases from J, with 15 bases between. The CDR3: CASRMEQVQETQYF. DNA of the CDR3: TGTGCCAGCCGTATGGAACAGGTGCAAGAGACCCAGTACTTC.

This clonotype came up a few times. The rearrangement joins TRBV6-2 or TRBV6-3 to TRBJ2-5; D gene uncertain. V was shortened by 0 bases and J by 4 bases, with 9 bases between the two germline ends. Germline V gene lookup returns CDR1 MNHEY and CDR2 SVGEGT. This CDR3 is 14 amino acids long. DNA of the CDR3: TGTGCCAGCAGTTACTCTCGGGCCCCAGAGACCCAGTACTTC. The encoded protein is CASSYSRAPETQYF.

This clonotype was seen repeatedly, ten times or more. The chain joins TRBV10-3 to TRBJ1-1; D is unclear. CDR1 is ENHRY and CDR2 is SYGVKD in the germline V gene. The germline V and J ends were trimmed by 3 bases and 1 base, with 9 bases remaining between them. The CDR3 consists of 14 residues. CDR3 protein: CAISEGERNTEAFF. DNA of the CDR3: TGTGCCATCAGTGAAGGAGAGAGGAACACTGAAGCTTTCTTT.